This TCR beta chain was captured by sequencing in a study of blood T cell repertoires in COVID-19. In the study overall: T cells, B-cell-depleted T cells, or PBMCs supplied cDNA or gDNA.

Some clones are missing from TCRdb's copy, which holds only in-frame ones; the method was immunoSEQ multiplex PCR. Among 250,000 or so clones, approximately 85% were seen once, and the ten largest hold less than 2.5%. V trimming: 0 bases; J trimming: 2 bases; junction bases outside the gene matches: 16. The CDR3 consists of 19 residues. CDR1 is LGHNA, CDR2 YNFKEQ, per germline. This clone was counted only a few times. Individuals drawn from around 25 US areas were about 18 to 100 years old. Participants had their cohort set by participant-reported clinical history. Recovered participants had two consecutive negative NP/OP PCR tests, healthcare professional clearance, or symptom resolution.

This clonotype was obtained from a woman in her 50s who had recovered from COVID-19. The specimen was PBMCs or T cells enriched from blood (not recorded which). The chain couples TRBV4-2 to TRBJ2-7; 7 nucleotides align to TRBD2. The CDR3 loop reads CASSQDPIFAIAGPYEQYF. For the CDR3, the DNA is TGTGCCAGCAGCCAAGATCCTATTTTCGCCATAGCGGGCCCCTACGAGCAGTACTTC.